The 22 T cell receptor beta chains in this list originate from one sample, sequenced in a study of blood T cell repertoires in COVID-19. Repertoires were generated with immunoSEQ multiplex PCR, while TCRdb's copy carries only in-frame clones and drops some. The data hold some 200,000 clones, with approximately 84% observed a single time. Material for sequencing was PBMCs or T cells enriched from blood (not recorded which). The receptors shown here come from a man aged 35-49 years who had recovered from COVID-19.

The rearrangement uses TRBV5-1 and TRBJ1-2, with D perhaps matching TRBD1 (5 bases). The CDR3 sequence is 13 residues long. CDR1 is SGHRS and CDR2 is YFSETQ in the germline V gene. V was cut by 0 bases and J by 7 bases, with 10 bases left in between. The CDR3 is CASSLGIDSGYTF. The CDR3 DNA reads TGCGCCAGCAGCTTGGGGATCGACAGTGGCTACACCTTC.

This clone appeared a few times. This sequence joins TRBV5-1 and TRBJ2-4; 9 bases match TRBD1. This CDR3 has 15 residues. Germline V gives CDR1 SGHRS, CDR2 YFSETQ. Trimming at V came to 3 bases and at J to 6 bases, leaving 7 bases not matched to a gene. The CDR3 nucleotides read TGCGCCAGCAGCTCAACAGGGGGCAGCCGAAACATTCAGTACTTC. Amino acids: CASSSTGGSRNIQYF.

This clone came up a few times. The chain carries TRBV7-2 and TRBJ1-2; 7 bases align to TRBD1. Germline V gene lookup returns CDR1 SGHTA and CDR2 FQGNSA. J lost 6 bases, V lost 4 bases, and 8 bases had no gene match. The CDR3 extends over 14 amino acids. The CDR3 sequence is CASSSPRDRDGYTF. For the CDR3, the DNA is TGTGCCAGCAGCTCACCCCGGGACAGAGATGGCTACACCTTC.

The genes are TRBV5-1 and TRBJ1-1; no clear D. Germline loops: CDR1 SGHRS, CDR2 YFSETQ. The CDR3 contains 14 residues. The ends were cut back, 0 bases at V and 0 bases at J, with 6 bases in the middle. In DNA form, the CDR3 reads TGCGCCAGCAGCTTGGACGGTATGAACACTGAAGCTTTCTTT. It codes for CASSLDGMNTEAFF. Together with reference TRBV5-1 and TRBJ1-1, the CDR3 gives the full variable domain: KAGVTQTPRYLIKTRGQQVTLSCSPISGHRSVSWYQQTPGQGLQFLFEYFSETQRNKGNFPGRFSGRQFSNSRSEMNVSTLELGDSALYLCASSLDGMNTEAFFGQGTRLTVV.

The chain combines TRBV6-2 or TRBV6-3 with TRBJ2-4, with 8 nucleotides matching TRBD2. Germline V CDR1 and CDR2: MNHEY, SVGEGT. The length of the CDR3 is 15 residues. The trim removed 6 bases at V and 1 base at J, leaving 5 bases unmatched. This CDR3 is CASSPGGAAKNIQYF. For the CDR3, the DNA is TGTGCCAGCAGCCCCGGGGGGGCTGCCAAAAACATTCAGTACTTC.

The genes are TRBV2 and TRBJ1-1; D remains unclear. This CDR3 has 13 residues. Looked up from germline, CDR1 is SNHLY and CDR2 is FYNNEI. V was trimmed by 5 bases and J by 4 bases, leaving 11 bases between them. In nucleotides, the CDR3 is TGTGCCAGCAGTAAGGGAGCGGGCACTGAAGCTTTCTTT. This codes for CASSKGAGTEAFF.

The chain recombines TRBV27 with TRBJ1-2; no definite D call. Trimming took off 0 bases at V and 4 bases at J, with 12 bases between the two ends. Germline V gives CDR1 MNHEY, CDR2 SMNVEV (reference sequence). The CDR3 runs 15 residues. The CDR3 region is CASSLSIGRIYGYTF. CDR3 bases: TGTGCCAGCAGTTTATCAATAGGCAGGATCTATGGCTACACCTTC.

With respect to this clone: Within the sample, other DNA sequences also encode this same CDR3. The chain employs TRBV6-2 or TRBV6-3 and TRBJ1-2, with D uncertain. CDR3 length: 12 residues. With 6 bases removed from V and 4 bases from J, the gap between germline ends came to 9 bases. Germline V gene sequence: CDR1 MNHEY, CDR2 SVGEGT. CDR3 in amino acids: CASSPAGYGYTF. The CDR3 bases are TGTGCCAGCAGCCCAGCAGGCTATGGCTACACCTTC.

The CDR3 loop reads CATSDRRGTEAFF. For the CDR3, the DNA is TGTGCCACCAGTGACCGCAGGGGAACTGAAGCTTTCTTT. The chain employs TRBV24-1 and TRBJ1-1, with D possibly being TRBD1 (6 bases). V lost 4 bases and J 5 bases, leaving 10 bases between the germline ends. The CDR3 has 13 residues. Germline lookup yields CDR1 KGHDR and CDR2 SFDVKD.

The rearrangement joins TRBV6-5 to TRBJ1-2, with 8 bases that match TRBD1. This CDR3 spans 15 amino acids. Germline V gene sequence: CDR1 MNHEY, CDR2 SVGAGI. J lost 5 bases, V lost 0 bases, and 5 bases had no gene match. CDR3 nucleotide sequence: TGTGCCAGCAGTTACTCAAACAGGGGGGATTATGGCTACACCTTC. Translated, it gives CASSYSNRGDYGYTF.

V and J are TRBV3-1 (or the pseudogene TRBV3-2) and TRBJ1-6, with D possibly matching TRBD1 (6 bases). This CDR3 spans 15 amino acids. Trimming removed 8 bases from V and 10 bases from J, with 21 bases in between. Germline loops: CDR1 LGHDT, CDR2 YNNKEL (reference sequence). The CDR3 spells CASRARAGVGSPLHF. DNA for the CDR3: TGTGCCAGCCGGGCCCGAGCAGGGGTAGGATCACCCCTCCACTTT.

This chain uses TRBV7-9 with TRBJ2-3; 9 bases match TRBD2. V was clipped by 1 base and J by 8 bases; unmatched bases: 4. Germline CDR1 and CDR2: SEHNR and FQNEAQ (reference sequence). The CDR3 runs to 14 residues. The CDR3 bases are TGTGCCAGCAGCTTAGGCGGGGGGGGGACTACGCAGTATTTT. Amino acid sequence: CASSLGGGGTTQYF.

The chain carries TRBV28 and TRBJ1-6, with D perhaps TRBD1 (6 bases). Germline CDR1 and CDR2: MDHEN and SYDVKM. The CDR3 totals 14 residues. V lost 7 bases, J lost 9 bases, and 16 bases lay in between. CDR3 bases: TGTGCCAGCAACCCGGGACAAGAGTTTTCACCCCTCCACTTT. It translates to CASNPGQEFSPLHF.

The chain couples TRBV7-9 to TRBJ2-7; the D gene is possibly TRBD1 (5 bases). The CDR3 length is 15 residues. Germline CDR1 SEHNR, CDR2 FQNEAQ (reference sequence). Trimming removed 1 base at V and 6 bases at J, with 16 bases between. This CDR3 reads CASSLGGGLTSEQYF. The CDR3 nucleotides are TGTGCCAGCAGCTTAGGGGGCGGATTGACGAGCGAGCAGTACTTC.

The J gene is TRBJ2-2, the V gene TRBV10-1, with TRBD2 matching 8 bases. There are 14 residues in the CDR3. Germline CDR1 and CDR2: WNHNN and SYGVQD (reference sequence). The trim removed 6 bases at V and 6 bases at J, leaving 6 bases unmatched. For the CDR3, the DNA is TGCGCCAGCAGAGAGGGACTAGGAGCCGGGGAGCTGTTTTTT. It is translated as CASREGLGAGELFF.

The chain recombines TRBV10-3 with TRBJ1-6; the D gene is possibly TRBD1 (5 bases). The V end lost 7 bases, the J end lost 2 bases, and 6 bases lay between the germline ends. In germline, CDR1 is ENHRY, CDR2 SYGVKD. The CDR3 covers 13 residues. The CDR3 nucleotides are TGTGCCATCACAGGGACCTATAATTCACCCCTCCACTTT. Amino acids: CAITGTYNSPLHF.

This clone was seen more than once but under ten times. This chain connects TRBV14 to TRBJ1-2; tentatively, D is TRBD1 (5 bases). CDR3 length equals 14 residues. Per germline, CDR1 SGHDN and CDR2 FVKESK. V lost 1 base to trimming and J lost 8 bases, with 14 bases between them. CDR3 sequence (DNA): TGTGCCAGCAGCCAAGGTGGAGGGGCGTGGGGCTACACCTTC. It encodes CASSQGGGAWGYTF.

This clone was observed a few times. The V call is TRBV24-1, the J call TRBJ1-5; tentative D call: TRBD1 (5 bases). V lost 8 bases and J 6 bases, leaving 13 bases between the germline ends. Germline V gene lookup returns CDR1 KGHDR and CDR2 SFDVKD. The CDR3 consists of 13 residues. CDR3 sequence: CATTGGVGQPQHF. The DNA of the CDR3 is TGTGCCACCACCGGGGGGGTTGGTCAGCCCCAGCATTTT.

This chain connects TRBV5-5 to TRBJ1-3; 7 nucleotides line up with TRBD1. The CDR3 runs to 17 residues. The V gene's germline CDR1 is SGHKS and CDR2 YYEKEE (reference sequence). Trimming at V came to 4 bases and at J to 0 bases, leaving 10 bases not matched to a gene. In nucleotides, the CDR3 is TGTGCCAGCAGCCGCGAGGACAGGTTGCGCTCTGGAAACACCATATATTTT. Translating it yields CASSREDRLRSGNTIYF.

V is TRBV19 and J is TRBJ2-1, with 8 bases that match TRBD2. From germline, CDR1 is LNHDA and CDR2 SQIVND (reference sequence). Trimming removed 5 bases from V and 1 base from J; junction bases left unmatched: 10. The CDR3 length is 17 residues. The CDR3 spells CASSPRGGGLSYNEQFF. CDR3 in DNA: TGTGCCAGTAGTCCCCGGGGCGGGGGGTTATCCTACAATGAGCAGTTCTTC. Drawing the rest from reference TRBV19 and TRBJ2-1, the complete variable domain is DGGITQSPKYLFRKEGQNVTLSCEQNLNHDAMYWYRQDPGQGLRLIYYSQIVNDFQKGDIAEGYSVSREKKESFPLTVTSAQKNPTAFYLCASSPRGGGLSYNEQFFGPGTRLTVL.

This chain links TRBV15 with TRBJ2-3; TRBD1 agrees at 7 bases. The germline V gene encodes CDR1 LNHNV and CDR2 YYDKDF (reference sequence). CDR3 size: 14 residues. V was pared by 4 bases and J by 6 bases, with 7 bases of the junction left unmatched. The CDR3 reads CATSIGPRGDTQYF. The CDR3 region has the DNA TGTGCCACCAGCATCGGGCCCAGGGGGGATACGCAGTATTTT.

CDR3 in amino acids: CASSFHLQGGYSSPLHF. The CDR3 nucleotides read TGTGCCAGCAGCTTTCATTTACAGGGGGGATATTCCTCACCCCTCCACTTT. V is TRBV5-5 and J is TRBJ1-6; the match to TRBD1 covers 8 bases. This CDR3 has 17 amino acids. The V segment lost 2 bases and the J segment 10 bases; nucleotides outside the gene matches: 14. Germline-derived CDR1 and CDR2 are SGHKS and YYEKEE (reference sequence).